The rows below give T cell receptor beta chains drawn from one sample of a study of OX40 agonist ivuxolimab in advanced cancers. Measured with immunoSEQ multiplex PCR; TCRdb has only the in-frame clones, and not every one. Found here are roughly 110,000 clones, just over 90% of them singletons; the top ten hold 0.48%. The sequences come from CD4+ or CD8+ T cells sorted from blood, collected in a trial of the OX40 agonist ivuxolimab. The receptors derive from an adult with an advanced solid tumor such as melanoma, head and neck, liver or kidney cancer. Both conserved end residues are part of each CDR3. The order of the fields is CDR3 DNA, CDR3 protein, J gene, clone size, V gene, D gene. The D gene is left open where the match is weak. The listing skips clone size in some rows; elsewhere it reads once, few, many or a size class.

TGCGCCAGCGTTATGGGTCAGACTTTGGATGAGCAGTTCTTC,CASVMGQTLDEQFF,TRBJ2-1,-,TRBV5-1,-
TGTGCCACCAGCAGAGACTTGGGACAGGGGAGTTCACCCCTCCACTTT,CATSRDLGQGSSPLHF,TRBJ1-6,-,TRBV15,TRBD1
TGTGCCAGCAGCAAATCCCCCCCACATAGGGGGACGCATGGCTACACCTTC,CASSKSPPHRGTHGYTF,TRBJ1-2,-,TRBV21-1,-
TGTGCCAGCAGCGGCTACTCAGATACGCAGTATTTT,CASSGYSDTQYF,TRBJ2-3,-,TRBV7-2,-
TGTGCCAGCAGTGGGGACAGGGTGTTGCTATCCTTC,CASSGDRVLLSF,TRBJ1-2,-,TRBV28,TRBD1
TGTGCCAGCAGACGACAGGGTACGGACGAGCAGTACTTC,CASRRQGTDEQYF,TRBJ2-7,-,TRBV2,TRBD1
TGTGCCAGCAGCTTTGGCGGGACAGGGCAGGATACGCAGTATTTT,CASSFGGTGQDTQYF,TRBJ2-3,-,TRBV5-5,TRBD1
TGTGCCAGCAGTTCCTACAGGGCCTATGGCTACACCTTC,CASSSYRAYGYTF,TRBJ1-2,-,TRBV28,-
TGTGCCAGCAGTGAATTCGGACTAGCGGGGGCCGAGGCTGATCCGCAGTATTTT,CASSEFGLAGAEADPQYF,TRBJ2-3,-,TRBV6-4,TRBD2
TGTGCCAGCAGTCCCTACCAAACCTCGACGGATAGCAATCAGCCCCAGCATTTT,CASSPYQTSTDSNQPQHF,TRBJ1-5,-,TRBV27,-
TGCGCCAGCAGCTTCAATGGGGACTATGGCTACACCTTC,CASSFNGDYGYTF,TRBJ1-2,-,TRBV5-1,-
TGTGCCAGCACCGCGGCCAATCACAGGAGGGCCTACAATGAGCAGTTCTTC,CASTAANHRRAYNEQFF,TRBJ2-1,-,TRBV21-1,-
TGTGCCAGCACCCACGGGGGGGCTTACAATGAGCAGTTCTTC,CASTHGGAYNEQFF,TRBJ2-1,-,TRBV7-2,TRBD2
TGTGCCAGCAGCCAGACCCTTGATAATTCACCCCTCCACTTT,CASSQTLDNSPLHF,TRBJ1-6,few,TRBV11-2,-
TGTGCCAGCAGTGTAGTGGAGAACACTGAAGCTTTCTTT,CASSVVENTEAFF,TRBJ1-1,-,TRBV6-4,-
TGTGCCAGCAGTGTCCGGGGGGCTGGGTCCGGGGAGCTGTTTTTT,CASSVRGAGSGELFF,TRBJ2-2,-,TRBV2,-
TGTGCCATCAGACTCGGGACTCCAGATACGCAGTATTTT,CAIRLGTPDTQYF,TRBJ2-3,-,TRBV10-3,-
TGTGCCAGCAGCTTGAAGGCAGGAGGTCCCCTGGAGCAGTACTTC,CASSLKAGGPLEQYF,TRBJ2-7,-,TRBV11-2,-
TGTGCCAGCTCACCACCGGGCCTAGCGGGGCGAGAGCAGTTCTTC,CASSPPGLAGREQFF,TRBJ2-1,-,TRBV18,TRBD2
TGTGCCAGTAGCCCCGAGGGGGAAAGGGGAAACATTCAGTACTTC,CASSPEGERGNIQYF,TRBJ2-4,-,TRBV19,-
TGTGCCATCAGTGAGCCAACAGGTCCCTCTGGAAACACCATATATTTT,CAISEPTGPSGNTIYF,TRBJ1-3,-,TRBV10-3,-
TGTGCCAGCAGGACCGTCGGGACGTTAGCCTACGAGCAGTACTTC,CASRTVGTLAYEQYF,TRBJ2-7,-,TRBV28,-
TGTGCCAGCAGCTTATCAGGGAACACTGAAGCTTTCTTT,CASSLSGNTEAFF,TRBJ1-1,once,TRBV7-2,-
TGTGCCAGCAGCCCTGGGGACAACCCGAACACCGGGGAGCTGTTTTTT,CASSPGDNPNTGELFF,TRBJ2-2,-,TRBV9,-
TGTGCCAGCAGCTTAGCTTGGGCGGGGGGATACAATGAGCAGTTCTTC,CASSLAWAGGYNEQFF,TRBJ2-1,-,TRBV7-2,TRBD2
TGCAGCGTACTATTTCGGGACAGGATAACCTACGAGCAGTACTTC,CSVLFRDRITYEQYF,TRBJ2-7,-,TRBV29-1,TRBD1
TGTGCCTGGCAGCTTAGGCAGGGAACAGATACGCAGTATTTT,CAWQLRQGTDTQYF,TRBJ2-3,-,TRBV30,-
TGTGCCAGCAGTTTTGTAACAGATGAAAAACTGTTTTTT,CASSFVTDEKLFF,TRBJ1-4,-,TRBV28,-
TGTGCCAGCAGTCCCCGGGACACCAGCTACAATGAGCAGTTCTTC,CASSPRDTSYNEQFF,TRBJ2-1,-,TRBV28,-
TGTGCCTGGAGTGTACTCGGACAGGGAAACACTGAAGCTTTCTTT,CAWSVLGQGNTEAFF,TRBJ1-1,-,TRBV30,TRBD1
TGTGCCTGGGAGAGAGGACAGGGGGCTGGAAACACCATATATTTT,CAWERGQGAGNTIYF,TRBJ1-3,-,TRBV30,TRBD1
TGTGCCAGCAGTTACACGACAGGGGTGGTGAATGAGCAGTTCTTC,CASSYTTGVVNEQFF,TRBJ2-1,-,TRBV6-5,TRBD1
TGTGCCAGCAGTAGGCTCCGGGACCGGTACGAGCAGTACTTC,CASSRLRDRYEQYF,TRBJ2-7,-,TRBV28,-
TGTGCCAGCAGTGAAATAGGAGGGCGGGATGAGCAGTTCTTC,CASSEIGGRDEQFF,TRBJ2-1,-,TRBV6-1,-
TGTGCCTGCACCCAGGCAGCCACAGGGTTCACAGATACGCAGTATTTT,CACTQAATGFTDTQYF,TRBJ2-3,-,TRBV30,-
TGTGCCAGCAGTGAAAAATCGGATACGCAGTATTTT,CASSEKSDTQYF,TRBJ2-3,-,TRBV25-1,-
TGTGCCAGCAGCGCTCGGGCAGACCCCATTGAACTGTTTTTT,CASSARADPIELFF,TRBJ1-4,-,TRBV9,-
TGCAGTGAAGCCAGGGGAGAGACCCAGTACTTC,CSEARGETQYF,TRBJ2-5,-,TRBV20-1,-
TGTGCCAGCAGGGGGGGTGTCGGGAGCAATCAGCCCCAGCATTTT,CASRGGVGSNQPQHF,TRBJ1-5,few,TRBV2,-
TGTGCCTGGAGTACGACAGGGTCCCATTCACCCCTCCACTTT,CAWSTTGSHSPLHF,TRBJ1-6,-,TRBV30,TRBD1
TGCGCCAGCAGCCAGTATGGTCGGACAGGGGAAAAGTACTTC,CASSQYGRTGEKYF,TRBJ2-5,-,TRBV4-3,TRBD1
TGTGCCAGCAGCTTGAGGGGGAACACTGAAGCTTTCTTT,CASSLRGNTEAFF,TRBJ1-1,once,TRBV7-6,-
TGTGCCAGCAGCGTAGGGATTGAAAACACCATATATTTT,CASSVGIENTIYF,TRBJ1-3,-,TRBV9,-
TGTGCCAGCAGCTTCCGGGACACTATTAACTATGGCTACACCTTC,CASSFRDTINYGYTF,TRBJ1-2,-,TRBV7-8,-
TGTGCCTGGACGGCTAGCGGAGATACGCAGTATTTT,CAWTASGDTQYF,TRBJ2-3,-,TRBV30,TRBD2
TGTGCCACCAGCGCTCCACAGGGGACTGGTAATGAAAAACTGTTTTTT,CATSAPQGTGNEKLFF,TRBJ1-4,-,TRBV15,TRBD1
TGTGCCACCCAACAGGTCGCTGGGGCCAACGTCCTGACTTTC,CATQQVAGANVLTF,TRBJ2-6,-,TRBV19,-
TGTGCCAGCAGCCTTCAACCCGTCTCTAGCACAGATACGCAGTATTTT,CASSLQPVSSTDTQYF,TRBJ2-3,-,TRBV11-2,-
TGTGCCAGCAGCTTCACAGGGAACTACGAGCAGTACTTC,CASSFTGNYEQYF,TRBJ2-7,-,TRBV5-4,-
TGTGCCAGCAGTCTACCTGGGATAGAAGATACGCAGTATTTT,CASSLPGIEDTQYF,TRBJ2-3,once,TRBV27,-
TGTGCCAGCAGCTTAACGGGTTCTGGAAACACCATATATTTT,CASSLTGSGNTIYF,TRBJ1-3,-,TRBV7-9,-